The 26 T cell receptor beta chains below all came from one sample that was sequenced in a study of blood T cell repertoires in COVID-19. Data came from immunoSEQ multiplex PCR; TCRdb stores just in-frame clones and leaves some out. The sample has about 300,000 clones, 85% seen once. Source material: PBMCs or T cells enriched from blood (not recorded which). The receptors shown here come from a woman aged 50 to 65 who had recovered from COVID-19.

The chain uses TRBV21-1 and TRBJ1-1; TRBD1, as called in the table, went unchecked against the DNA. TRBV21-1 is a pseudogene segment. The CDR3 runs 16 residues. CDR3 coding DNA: TGTGCCAGCAGCAAAGCGGCAGGGGGGTCGAACACTGAAGCTTTCTTT. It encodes CASSKAAGGSNTEAFF.

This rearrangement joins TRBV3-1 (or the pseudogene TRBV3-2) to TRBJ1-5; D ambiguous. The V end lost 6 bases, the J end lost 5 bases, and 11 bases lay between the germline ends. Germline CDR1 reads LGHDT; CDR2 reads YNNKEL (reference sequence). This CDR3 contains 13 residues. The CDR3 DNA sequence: TGTGCCAGCAGTGCGAATGAGGATCAGCCCCAGCATTTT. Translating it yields CASSANEDQPQHF.

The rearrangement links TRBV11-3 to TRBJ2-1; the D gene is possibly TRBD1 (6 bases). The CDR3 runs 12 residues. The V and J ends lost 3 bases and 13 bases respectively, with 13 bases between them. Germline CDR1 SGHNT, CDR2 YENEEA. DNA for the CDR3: TGTGCCAGCAGCTTCTTACAGGGACCACAGTTCTTC. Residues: CASSFLQGPQFF.

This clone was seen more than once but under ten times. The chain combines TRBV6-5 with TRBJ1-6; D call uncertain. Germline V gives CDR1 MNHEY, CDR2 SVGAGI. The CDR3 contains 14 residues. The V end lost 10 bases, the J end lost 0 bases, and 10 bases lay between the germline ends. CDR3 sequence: CATAPSSYNSPLHF. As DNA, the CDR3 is TGTGCCACCGCGCCGAGCTCCTATAATTCACCCCTCCACTTT.

The CDR3 bases are TGTGCCAGCAGCCAAGAGCGGGGGCCAAGTGGAGATACGCAGTATTTT. The encoded protein is CASSQERGPSGDTQYF. The V gene is TRBV4-2, the J gene TRBJ2-3; possibly TRBD2 for D (7 bases). Trimming removed 0 bases at V and 5 bases at J, with 15 bases between. CDR3 size: 16 residues. CDR1 and CDR2 from the germline V gene are LGHNA and YNFKEQ.

CDR3 region: CASSSEDRGNSPLHF. The CDR3 DNA reads TGCGCCAGCAGCTCCGAGGACAGGGGAAATTCACCCCTCCACTTT. The rearrangement joins TRBV5-1 to TRBJ1-6, with 9 nucleotides matching TRBD1. There are 15 residues in the CDR3. CDR1 and CDR2 from the germline V gene are SGHRS and YFSETQ. Trimming removed 3 bases from V and 7 bases from J; junction bases left unmatched: 5. Using reference TRBV5-1 and TRBJ1-6 for the parts outside the CDR3, the full variable domain is KAGVTQTPRYLIKTRGQQVTLSCSPISGHRSVSWYQQTPGQGLQFLFEYFSETQRNKGNFPGRFSGRQFSNSRSEMNVSTLELGDSALYLCASSSEDRGNSPLHFGNGTRLTVT.

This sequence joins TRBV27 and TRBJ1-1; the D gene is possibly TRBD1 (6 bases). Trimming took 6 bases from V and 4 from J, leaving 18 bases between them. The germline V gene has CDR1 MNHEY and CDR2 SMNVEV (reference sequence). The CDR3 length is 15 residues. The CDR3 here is CASSPTQGWGTEAFF. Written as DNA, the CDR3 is TGTGCCAGCAGCCCTACACAGGGATGGGGCACTGAAGCTTTCTTT.

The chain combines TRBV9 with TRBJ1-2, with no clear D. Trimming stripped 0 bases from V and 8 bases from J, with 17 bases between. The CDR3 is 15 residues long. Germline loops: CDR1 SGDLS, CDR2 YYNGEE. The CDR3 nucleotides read TGTGCCAGCAGCGTAGGTAGTTCTGGTCGCGCCGGCTACACCTTC. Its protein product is CASSVGSSGRAGYTF.

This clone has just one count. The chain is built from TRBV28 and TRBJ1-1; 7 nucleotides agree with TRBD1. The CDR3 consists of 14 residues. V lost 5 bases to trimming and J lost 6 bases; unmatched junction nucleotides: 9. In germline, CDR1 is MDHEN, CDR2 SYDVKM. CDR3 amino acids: CASSEGQRIPEAFF. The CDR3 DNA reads TGTGCCAGCAGTGAGGGACAGCGGATCCCTGAAGCTTTCTTT.

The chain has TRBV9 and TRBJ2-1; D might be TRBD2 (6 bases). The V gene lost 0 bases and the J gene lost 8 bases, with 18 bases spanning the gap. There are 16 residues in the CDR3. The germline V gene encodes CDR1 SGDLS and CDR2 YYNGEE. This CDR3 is CASSVAGGLSLDEQFF. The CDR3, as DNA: TGTGCCAGCAGCGTAGCTGGGGGACTCTCCTTGGATGAGCAGTTCTTC.

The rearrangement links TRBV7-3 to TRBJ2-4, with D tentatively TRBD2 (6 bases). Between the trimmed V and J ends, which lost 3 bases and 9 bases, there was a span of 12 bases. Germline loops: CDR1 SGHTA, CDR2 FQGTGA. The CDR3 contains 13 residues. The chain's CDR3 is CASSFGDGGIQYF. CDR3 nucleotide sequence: TGTGCCAGCAGCTTCGGGGACGGGGGCATTCAGTACTTC. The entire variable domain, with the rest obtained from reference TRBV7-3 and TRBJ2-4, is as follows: GAGVSQTPSNKVTEKGKYVELRCDPISGHTALYWYRQSLGQGPEFLIYFQGTGAADDSGLPNDRFFAVRPEGSVSTLKIQRTERGDSAVYLCASSFGDGGIQYFGAGTRLSVL.

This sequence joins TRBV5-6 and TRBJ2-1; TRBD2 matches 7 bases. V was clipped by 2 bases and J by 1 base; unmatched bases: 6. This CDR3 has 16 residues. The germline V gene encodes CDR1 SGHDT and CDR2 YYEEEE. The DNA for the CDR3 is TGTGCCAGCAGCTTATTAGCGGGTGGGTCCTACAATGAGCAGTTCTTC. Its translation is CASSLLAGGSYNEQFF.

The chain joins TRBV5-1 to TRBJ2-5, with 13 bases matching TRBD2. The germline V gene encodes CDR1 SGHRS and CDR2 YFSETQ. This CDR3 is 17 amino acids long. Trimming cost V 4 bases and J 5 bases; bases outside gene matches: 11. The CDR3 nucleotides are TGCGCCAGCAGCCCAGGACTAGCGGGGGCTATCGGGGAGACCCAGTACTTC. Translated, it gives CASSPGLAGAIGETQYF.

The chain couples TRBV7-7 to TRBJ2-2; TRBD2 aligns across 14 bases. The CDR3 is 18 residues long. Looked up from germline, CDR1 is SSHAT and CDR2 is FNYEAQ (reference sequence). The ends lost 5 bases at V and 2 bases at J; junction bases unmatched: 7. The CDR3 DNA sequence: TGTGCCAGCAGCCTCTGGACTAGCGGGAGGACCAACACCGGGGAGCTGTTTTTT. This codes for CASSLWTSGRTNTGELFF.

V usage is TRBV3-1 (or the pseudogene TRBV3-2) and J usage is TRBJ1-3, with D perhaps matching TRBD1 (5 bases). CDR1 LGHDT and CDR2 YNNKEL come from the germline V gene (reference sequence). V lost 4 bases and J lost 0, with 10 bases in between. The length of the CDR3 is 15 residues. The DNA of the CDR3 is TGTGCCAGCAGCCGGACAAGGAGCTCTGGAAACACCATATATTTT. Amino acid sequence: CASSRTRSSGNTIYF.

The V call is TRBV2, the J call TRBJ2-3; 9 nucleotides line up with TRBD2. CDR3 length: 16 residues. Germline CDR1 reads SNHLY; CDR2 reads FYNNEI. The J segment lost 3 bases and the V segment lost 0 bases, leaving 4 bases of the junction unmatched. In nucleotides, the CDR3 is TGTGCCAGCAGTGAAGCGCGGCTAGCGGGGACAGATACGCAGTATTTT. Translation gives CASSEARLAGTDTQYF.

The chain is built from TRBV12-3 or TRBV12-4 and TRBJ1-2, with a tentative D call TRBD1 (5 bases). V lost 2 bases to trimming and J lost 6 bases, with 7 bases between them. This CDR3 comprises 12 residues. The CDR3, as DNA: TGTGCCAGCAGTTTATCCAGGGATGGCTACACCTTC. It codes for CASSLSRDGYTF.

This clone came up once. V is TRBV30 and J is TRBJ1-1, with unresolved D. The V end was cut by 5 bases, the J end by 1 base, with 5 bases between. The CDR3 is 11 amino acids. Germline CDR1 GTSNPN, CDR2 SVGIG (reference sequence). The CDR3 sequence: CAWDKNTEAFF. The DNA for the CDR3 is TGTGCCTGGGACAAGAACACTGAAGCTTTCTTT.

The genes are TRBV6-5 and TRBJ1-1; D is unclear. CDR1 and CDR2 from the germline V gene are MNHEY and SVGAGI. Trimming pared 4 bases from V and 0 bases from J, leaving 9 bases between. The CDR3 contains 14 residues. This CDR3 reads CASSSLTLNTEAFF. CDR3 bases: TGTGCCAGCAGTTCTCTGACTTTGAACACTGAAGCTTTCTTT.

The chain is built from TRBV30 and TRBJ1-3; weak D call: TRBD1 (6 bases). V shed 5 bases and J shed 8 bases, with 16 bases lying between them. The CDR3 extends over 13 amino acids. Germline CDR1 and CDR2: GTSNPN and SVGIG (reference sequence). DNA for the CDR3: TGTGCCTGGGGGGGACACGGCGAGGACACCATATATTTT. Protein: CAWGGHGEDTIYF. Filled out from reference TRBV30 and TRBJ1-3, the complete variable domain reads SQTIHQWPATLVQPVGSPLSLECTVEGTSNPNLYWYRQAAGRGLQLLFYSVGIGQISSEVPQNLSASRPQDRQFILSSKKLLLSDSGFYLCAWGGHGEDTIYFGEGSWLTVV.

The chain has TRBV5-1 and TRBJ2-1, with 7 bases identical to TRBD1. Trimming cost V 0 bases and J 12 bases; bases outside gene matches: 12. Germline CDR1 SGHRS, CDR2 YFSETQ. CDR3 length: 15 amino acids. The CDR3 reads CASSLATGSQLVQFF. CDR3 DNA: TGCGCCAGCAGCTTGGCGACAGGGTCTCAATTAGTGCAGTTCTTC.

The CDR3 protein is CASTPRTDTYGYTF. Here the CDR3 DNA reads TGTGCCAGCACTCCGCGGACAGACACCTATGGCTACACCTTC. The rearrangement links TRBV6-5 to TRBJ1-2, with D perhaps TRBD1 (6 bases). Germline V gene data show CDR1 as MNHEY and CDR2 as SVGAGI. V lost 7 bases and J lost 4, with 16 bases in between. CDR3 length: 14 amino acids.

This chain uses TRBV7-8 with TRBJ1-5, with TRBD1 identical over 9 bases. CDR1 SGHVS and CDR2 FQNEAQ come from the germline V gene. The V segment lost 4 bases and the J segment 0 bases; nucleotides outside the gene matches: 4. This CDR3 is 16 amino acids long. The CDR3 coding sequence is TGTGCCAGCAGCTCCGGGACAGGGTATAGCAATCAGCCCCAGCATTTT. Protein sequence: CASSSGTGYSNQPQHF.

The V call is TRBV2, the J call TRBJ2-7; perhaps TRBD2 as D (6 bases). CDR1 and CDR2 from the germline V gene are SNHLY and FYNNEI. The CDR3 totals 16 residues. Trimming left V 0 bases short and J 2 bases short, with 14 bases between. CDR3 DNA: TGTGCCAGCAGTGAAGCGCCTTATCGCGGGACCTACGAGCAGTACTTC. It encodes CASSEAPYRGTYEQYF.

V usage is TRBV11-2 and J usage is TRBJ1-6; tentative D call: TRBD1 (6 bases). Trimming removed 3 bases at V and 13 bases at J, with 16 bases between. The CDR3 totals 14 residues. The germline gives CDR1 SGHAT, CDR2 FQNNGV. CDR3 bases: TGTGCCAGCAGCTTGTACAGGGCTGATAGTCCCCTCCACTTT. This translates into CASSLYRADSPLHF.

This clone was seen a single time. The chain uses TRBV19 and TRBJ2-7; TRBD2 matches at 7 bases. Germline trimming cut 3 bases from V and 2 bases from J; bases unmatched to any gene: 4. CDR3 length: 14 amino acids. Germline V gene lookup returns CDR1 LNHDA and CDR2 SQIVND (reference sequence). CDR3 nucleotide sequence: TGTGCCAGTAGTATTACCGGGGGGACCTACGAGCAGTACTTC. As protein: CASSITGGTYEQYF.